The sequence of this TCR beta chain was determined in a study of regulatory T cells in long-lasting Graves disease (dated by TCRdb to 2020 to 2022). Notes on the research overall: Patients with newly diagnosed Graves' disease had been on antithyroid drugs for under 3 months. This study used TCR sequencing and RNA sequencing of peripheral blood to compare persistent Graves' disease patients against newly diagnosed Graves' disease patients. The study was registered as a clinical trial and conducted in China. A total of around 35 samples were covered by TCR sequencing, comprising around 13 persistent and around 20 newly diagnosed Graves' disease patients. Here is what the overall study found, with its caveats: Compared with newly diagnosed patients, persistent Graves' disease patients had lower TCR Shannon entropy and fewer highly expanded clones, which suggests clonal expansion. TRBV28, TRBJ1-2 and TRBJ2-5 were preferentially used in persistent disease, while TRBV20-1 and TRBJ2-1 were favored in newly diagnosed disease. The small sample size was acknowledged by the authors as a limitation that may reduce accuracy. Persistent patients shared more public clonotypes among themselves (fewer than 3,000) than newly diagnosed patients did (about 970). Sequencing and analysis were restricted to the TCR beta chain. The study examined only peripheral blood because the primary lesion, thyroid tissue, could not be accessed.

V gives up 5 bases and J gives up 2 bases, and the segment between their germline ends measures 12 bases. The CDR3 covers 14 residues, taking in both the cysteine and the phenylalanine. Of the read, only the CDR3 DNA is kept; its 42 bases are in frame from base 1. Ten or more counts support this clonotype. This clone's antigen is unknown. No base-level quality is on record; no much larger clone is a single base apart. Receptors were amplified or captured by multiplex PCR. Sequencing was carried out with an Illumina HiSeq 4000. CDR3 regions were amplified by Arm-PCR with iRepertoire HTBI primers to construct TCR beta libraries. Before sequencing, the PCR products went through gel purification. From the authors' description of their analysis: Across samples, 55 to 80 TRBV and 13 to 15 TRBJ segments were identified and used for gene usage analysis of CDR3 amino acid clonotypes. COPE and FqMerger were used to merge the filtered high-quality paired reads into contigs. BLAST was used to align contigs to IMGT TRBV, TRBD and TRBJ reference genes, with CDR3 defined following IMGT. Clonotypes above 0.1% frequency were classified as highly expanded clones. Repertoire diversity was measured by Shannon entropy, and V-J evenness by the Gini coefficient. A clonotype found in more than one individual was treated as public. In-frame beta chains were kept once TCRdb had trimmed the public reads at Q25 with fastp and called clones with MiXCR. When rows share a CDR3 protein, they turn into one entry using the most common DNA and genes. Clone size and V and J calls follow TCRdb, not the original study. Across this sample there are about 430,000 distinct CDR3 sequences, with over 12% seen only once. The top ten constitute around 7.6% of the sample.

This specimen's time point label, per the study, means: newly diagnosed GD, antithyroid drugs for less than 3 months. For both TCR sequencing and RNA sequencing, RNA was extracted from PBMCs in TRIzol. The diagnosis of Graves' disease followed American Thyroid Association guidelines. Patients for the study were recruited at an endocrinology department in Xi'an, China. From each patient, around 9 milliliters of peripheral blood was collected into an EDTA anticoagulant tube. PBMCs were isolated by Ficoll Paque Plus density gradient separation without further T cell sorting. RNA quality was checked with an Agilent 2100 Bioanalyzer and agarose gel, and concentration with a NanoDrop 2000. This sample also appeared in a second study, on T cells in Graves' hyperthyroidism and ophthalmopathy. As that second paper reports: Stable Graves' hyperthyroidism was defined as no progression to ophthalmopathy during 18 months of follow-up. Hyperthyroidism patients were newly diagnosed, with disease duration under 2 months, and aged 18 to 65 years. Exclusion was applied to patients with uncontrolled infections, other autoimmune diseases, pregnancy or lactation. Diagnoses relied on clinical symptoms, serum thyroxine and TRAb, thyroid ultrasound and orbital computed tomography. For the first round of RT-PCR on the TCR CDR3, the HTBI primer set was used together with the Qiagen OneStep RT-PCR kit. Most expanded thyroid clonotypes (frequency above 0.001) were also detected in blood, suggesting blood repertoires may reflect thyroid immune responses. Ophthalmopathy was separated from stable hyperthyroidism by a 13 V-J signature model, with approximately 85% sensitivity and 81% to 82% specificity obtained in cross-validation and 80%/75% obtained in testing. In validation, progression to ophthalmopathy was predicted by the model with 55% to 71% sensitivity and nearly 75% specificity, a median of around 6.5 months before onset. To identify TCR V-J signatures that set the groups apart, the researchers used a discovery cohort of more than 95 patients, made up of roughly 45 with Graves' ophthalmopathy and some 60 with stable Graves' hyperthyroidism. An independent validation cohort of under 20 hyperthyroidism patients and about 16 patients who later progressed to ophthalmopathy tested prospective prediction of ophthalmopathy. For training and testing, the 100 or so patients in the discovery cohort were randomly divided in a 7:3 ratio. In six Graves' hyperthyroidism patients, the study also compared T-cell repertoires from thyroid tissue with T-cell repertoires from blood. Once sampling was done, hyperthyroidism patients were given methimazole at a starting dose of 30 mg daily, whereas ophthalmopathy patients were given high-dose intravenous methylprednisolone. A second multiplex PCR round built the libraries, followed by size selection and purification. Paired-end sequencing of the libraries was performed with 100 bp reads on an Illumina HiSeq2000. Raw data were processed with SOAPnuke, discarding reads with adapters, uncalled bases, mean Phred below 15, or no exact constant-primer or identifier match. COPE v1.2.5 was used to merge high-quality paired reads, and clonotypes were defined as unique nucleotide sequences. Clonotypes were aligned to IMGT TRBV, TRBD and TRBJ reference segments using MiTCR v1.1. Only V-J combinations with frequency above 0.0001, covering about 99% of repertoires, were analysed. The TCS score was defined as F50 (clonal expansion) divided by E x V (chaos), with BLOSUM62-based TCRdist calculated between CDR3 peptides within each V-J. Welch's t-statistics and random forest reduced fewer than 600 V-J features to 10 to 15, which were used in a naive Bayes classifier (R e1071). No statistical method was used to fix the sample size in advance, and group allocation was not hidden from the investigators. The paper describes TCR Vbeta CDR3 sequencing of 130 to 150 peripheral blood samples, made up of 43 ophthalmopathy patients, roughly 80 hyperthyroidism patients and 17 progressor patients.

The sequence was obtained from a woman in her thirties or forties with Graves disease. Donor details come from another sample of the same person, matched by shared clones. The chain uses TRBV12-3 or TRBV12-4 and TRBJ2-5; a weak D assignment points to TRBD1 (6 bases agree). The material sequenced was peripheral blood mononuclear cells (PBMCs), taken at new diagnosis, from a patient treated with antithyroid drugs. The CDR3 has the sequence CASSLGHSQETQYF. The DNA sequence is TGTGCCAGCAGTCTGGGACACTCACAAGAGACCCAGTACTTC.